This TCR beta chain was profiled in a study of T-cell reconstitution after alpha-beta-depleted transplantation in children. This clonotype was counted only a few times. There are 15 residues in the CDR3. Trimming took 3 bases from V and 4 from J; bases not matched to a gene: 7. Germline V CDR1 and CDR2: SGHAT, FQNNGV. Using unique molecular identifiers, the investigators prepared the TCRbeta library. TCRdb called the PCR reads again in MiXCR, with one record for every CDR3 protein. The table includes some 640,000 distinct CDR3 sequences, over 15% detected once. The receptor was derived from a human donor who donated a stem cell graft to a child with acute myeloid leukemia. Specimen: PBMCs from the stem cell graft donor, collected from the stem cell graft. The chain recombines TRBV11-2 with TRBJ2-3; 7 bases line up with TRBD1. CDR3 bases: TGTGCCAGCAGCTTTCGGAAGGGGGCCGCAGATACGCAGTATTTT. Residues: CASSFRKGAADTQYF.